This T cell receptor beta chain comes out of a study of blood T cell repertoires in COVID-19 (dated by TCRdb to the early 2020s). Broadly, across the study: The collaborator samples originated in the United States, Italy and Spain and spanned the acute and convalescent phases of COVID-19. Where available, HLA class I and class II types were taken from metadata supplied by the sample provider and were not determined by assay-based typing. A freely available public database, intended as a resource for researchers studying the immune response to SARS-CoV-2, is where the repertoires were released. Samples came from the ongoing ImmuneRACE study (first 160 participants) plus 1,254 subjects from 6 global collaborators. The dataset comprised deeply sampled blood TCRbeta repertoires from subjects exposed to, actively infected with, or recovered from COVID-19. The prospective study material was composed of cDNA or gDNA derived from T cells, B-cell-depleted T cells, or PBMCs. A de-identified subject ID, COVID-19 status, age in years and sex were almost always included in the sample metadata. Paper-wide results and their limitations: The amount of clinical and demographic metadata varied by source and participant and was provided uncurated.

TCRbeta CDR3 regions were amplified from genomic DNA using the immunoSEQ Assay, a bias-controlled multiplex PCR. The published analysis was carried out like this. The number of nucleated cells in each sample was estimated by amplification of reference gene primers within the assay. To quantify the absolute abundance of each unique TCRbeta CDR3 rearrangement, sequence reads were collapsed and filtered. For each sample, productive Simpson clonality was calculated as the square root of Simpson's diversity index over productive rearrangements. Not all clones reach the TCRdb copy of this immuneACCESS table, which keeps in-frame sequences only. Checked studies attribute under half of the gap to unresolved V genes and leave the rest unexplained. D and trimming were read from the DNA, whereas the V and J calls and clone size are those reported in that table. The sample contains a few hundred thousand clones, 75% to 85% of them found a single time. Jointly, the top ten make up approximately 9.2% of the sample.

Enrolling through a virtual design, the prospective study's participants ranged in age from roughly 18 to 89 years and lived across some 22 United States geographic areas. In the prospective study, participants were assigned to cohorts based on the clinical history participants reported in a screening survey and a study questionnaire. Recovered participants in ImmuneRACE Cohort 3 were defined by two consecutive negative NP/OP PCR tests, clearance by a healthcare professional, or resolution of symptoms. In the prospective study, whole blood, serum and a nasopharyngeal or oropharyngeal swab were collected from each participant by mobile phlebotomists. Participants in the prospective study had the option to provide additional blood draws and questionnaires over a 2-month period. Before DNA extraction, blood samples from the prospective study were shipped at room temperature or frozen. Comments on this clone: This receptor's antigen is unknown. No much larger clonotype is one base removed from it; base qualities were not supplied.

Including cysteine and phenylalanine, the CDR3 has 15 amino acids. Left in the record is the CDR3 DNA by itself, 45 bases read in frame from the first base. The germline V gene supplies CDR1 KGHDR and CDR2 SFDVKD. Sequencing input: PBMCs or T cells enriched from blood (not recorded which). The TCR was taken from a man aged 35 to 55 who had recovered from COVID-19. The rearranged segments are TRBV24-1 and TRBJ1-5; a confident D gene designation cannot be given. The bases are TGTGCGGGCAGGCGCGGGAATGAAGTCGGTCAGCCCCAGCATTTT. Translated, this gives CAGRRGNEVGQPQHF.